The 2 T cell receptor beta chains below were found in one sample sequenced in a study of a mutant IDH1 vaccine in newly diagnosed glioma. Sequenced by immunoSEQ multiplex PCR; TCRdb stores in-frame clones only, minus some. Of roughly 51,000 clones in the sample, 65% to 90% were seen once. Stated time point: week 5, during vaccination. Alongside topical imiquimod, each dose of vaccine comprised 300 ug of mutant IDH1 20-mer peptide. Their antigens remain unidentified. The material sequenced was PBMCs, taken from a glioma patient whose treatment included an IDH1 peptide vaccine. The receptors originated from a woman aged 18-29 years with glioma. Some clones in this sample may be carry-over from other donors' samples.

The chain carries TRBV30 and TRBJ1-4; D possibly corresponds to TRBD1 (6 bases). The germline V and J ends were trimmed by 1 base and 6 bases, with 15 bases remaining between them. Germline lookup yields CDR1 GTSNPN and CDR2 SVGIG (reference sequence). The CDR3 is 15 residues long. The CDR3 reads CAWSDRAVVDEKLFF. The CDR3 nucleotides are TGTGCCTGGAGTGACAGGGCGGTGGTTGATGAAAAACTGTTTTTT.

This chain connects TRBV9 to TRBJ1-5; D is ambiguous. The CDR3 runs to 14 residues. Trimming cost V 0 bases and J 7 bases, with 11 bases left between them. Germline CDR1 reads SGDLS; CDR2 reads YYNGEE. The CDR3: CASSVDVGPQPQHF. In nucleotides, the CDR3 is TGTGCCAGCAGCGTAGATGTGGGCCCCCAGCCCCAGCATTTT.